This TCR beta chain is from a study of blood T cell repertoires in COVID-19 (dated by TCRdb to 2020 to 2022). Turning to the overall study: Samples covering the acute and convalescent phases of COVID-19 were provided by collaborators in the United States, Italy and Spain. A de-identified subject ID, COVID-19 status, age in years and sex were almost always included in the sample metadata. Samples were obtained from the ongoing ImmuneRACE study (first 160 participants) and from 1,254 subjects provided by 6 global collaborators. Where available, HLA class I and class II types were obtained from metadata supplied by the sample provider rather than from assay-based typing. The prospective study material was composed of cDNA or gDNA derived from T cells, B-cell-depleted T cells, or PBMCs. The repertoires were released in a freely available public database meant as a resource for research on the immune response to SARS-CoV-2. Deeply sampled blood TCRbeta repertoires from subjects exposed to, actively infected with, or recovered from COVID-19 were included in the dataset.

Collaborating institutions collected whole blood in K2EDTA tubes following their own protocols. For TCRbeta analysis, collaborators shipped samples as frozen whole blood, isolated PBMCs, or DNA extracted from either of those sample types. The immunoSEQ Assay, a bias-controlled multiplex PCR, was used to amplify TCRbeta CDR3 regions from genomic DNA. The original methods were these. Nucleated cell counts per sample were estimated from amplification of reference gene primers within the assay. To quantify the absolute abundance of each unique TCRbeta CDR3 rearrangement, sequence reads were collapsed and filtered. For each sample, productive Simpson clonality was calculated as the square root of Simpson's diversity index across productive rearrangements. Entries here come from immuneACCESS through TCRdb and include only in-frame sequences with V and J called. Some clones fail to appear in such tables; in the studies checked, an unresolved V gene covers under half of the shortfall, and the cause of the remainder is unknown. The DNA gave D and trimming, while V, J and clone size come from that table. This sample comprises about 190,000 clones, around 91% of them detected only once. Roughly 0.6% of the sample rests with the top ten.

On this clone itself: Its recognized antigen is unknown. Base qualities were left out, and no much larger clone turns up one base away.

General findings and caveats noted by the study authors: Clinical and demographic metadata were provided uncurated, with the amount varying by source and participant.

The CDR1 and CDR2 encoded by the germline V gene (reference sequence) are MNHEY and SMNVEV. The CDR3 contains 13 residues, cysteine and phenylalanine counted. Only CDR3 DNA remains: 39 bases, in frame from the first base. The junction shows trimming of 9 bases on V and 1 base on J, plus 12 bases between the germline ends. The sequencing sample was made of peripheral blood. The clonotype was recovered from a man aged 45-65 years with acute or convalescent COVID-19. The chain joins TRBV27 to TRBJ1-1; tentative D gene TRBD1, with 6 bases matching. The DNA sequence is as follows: TGTGCCAGTCACCTACAGGGGAACACTGAAGCTTTCTTT. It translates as CASHLQGNTEAFF.